This TCR beta chain was captured in a study of T cells in localized non-small cell lung cancer. Study-wide findings and caveats: Only one tumor region went through sequencing, so heterogeneity may still be there. When the top 100 tumor clones were examined, a median approximately 59 of them also appeared in the adjacent lung, which was paired and uninvolved.

The CDR3 is made up of 14 amino acids. Trimming removed 0 bases from V and 5 bases from J, with 8 bases in between. Germline V CDR1 and CDR2: LNHNV, YYDKDF (reference sequence). About this clone: Its target is unknown. The sample has other DNA sequences that encode this CDR3 too.

TCRdb's table, derived via immunoSEQ multiplex PCR, lists solely in-frame clones and lacks some. The sample yields tens of thousands of clones, approximately 80% seen once. Source: peripheral blood, taken before any cancer treatment. The V call is TRBV15, the J call TRBJ2-1; TRBD2 might be the D (6 bases). This TCR came from a male donor aged 60 or older with stage II squamous cell lung carcinoma. This CDR3 reads CATSRDGGNNEQFF. The CDR3 nucleotides are TGTGCCACCAGCAGAGACGGGGGAAACAATGAGCAGTTCTTC.